The 9 T cell receptor beta chains in this list originate from one sample, sequenced in a study of T cells in Graves' hyperthyroidism and ophthalmopathy. From RNA transcripts, TCR beta CDR3 regions were amplified. Using the HTBI primer set, a first-round RT-PCR was run on the TCR CDR3. TCRdb passed the multiplex PCR reads through MiXCR, listing each CDR3 protein once. The repertoire holds roughly 700,000 distinct CDR3 sequences, with roughly a sixth as singletons. The specimen was blood. The receptors stem from a man in his forties or fifties with Graves' hyperthyroidism.

Turning to this clonotype: Germline is not matched at one junction end, which may reflect a read error. The V gene is TRBV19, the J gene TRBJ2-1; D assignment may be TRBD1 or TRBD2 (5 bases each). Germline CDR1 reads LNHDA; CDR2 reads SQIVND (reference sequence). This CDR3 is built from 16 residues. CDR3 DNA: TGTGCCAGTAGTGGGGGTGCAGCGGAGAACTACAATGAGCTGTTCTTC. Translated, it gives CASSGGAAENYNELFF.

The table lists this clonotype with many counts. The chain links TRBV10-3 to TRBJ2-1, with TRBD1 as a possible D gene (5 bases). Germline V lookup: CDR1 ENHRY, CDR2 SYGVKD. The CDR3 contains 12 residues. The V and J ends lost 8 bases and 8 bases respectively, with 13 bases between them. DNA of the CDR3: TGTGCCATCCGGAAAGGGGTCGATGAGCAGTTCTTC. Its translation is CAIRKGVDEQFF.

This clonotype has at least ten counts. The chain couples TRBV28 to TRBJ2-5; D might be TRBD1 (6 bases). The CDR3 loop spans 16 amino acids. The V gene lost 3 bases and the J gene lost 5 bases, with 19 bases spanning the gap. Germline CDR1 is MDHEN and CDR2 is SYDVKM. The CDR3 loop is CASSFPRQGPGETQYF. CDR3 sequence (DNA): TGTGCCAGCAGTTTCCCGCGTCAGGGGCCAGGGGAGACCCAGTACTTC.

This clonotype was detected only a few times. V and J are TRBV20-1 and TRBJ2-5, with 8 bases identical to TRBD1. The CDR3 length is 13 residues. The trim removed 5 bases at V and 5 bases at J, leaving 7 bases unmatched. Germline V gene data show CDR1 as DFQATT and CDR2 as SNEGSKA (reference sequence). The CDR3 sequence is CSAPWTGKETQYF. Written as DNA, the CDR3 is TGCAGTGCTCCCTGGACAGGGAAGGAGACCCAGTACTTC.

This clonotype was picked up many times. The chain links TRBV7-8 to TRBJ2-2, with D unclear. Germline-derived CDR1 and CDR2 are SGHVS and FQNEAQ. V shed 2 bases and J shed 1 base, with 8 bases lying between them. The CDR3 consists of 15 residues. The chain's CDR3 is CASSLTRMNTGELFF. CDR3 DNA: TGTGCCAGCAGCTTAACCCGGATGAACACCGGGGAGCTGTTTTTT.

At least ten counts were recorded for this clonotype. V and J are TRBV29-1 and TRBJ2-7, with 11 nucleotides matching TRBD1. In germline, CDR1 is SQVTM, CDR2 ANQGSEA. The CDR3 is 13 residues long. Losses at the gene ends were 3 bases for V and 2 bases for J; bases not matched to a gene: 0. The CDR3: CSVEGQGAYEQYF. CDR3 in DNA: TGCAGCGTTGAGGGACAGGGGGCCTACGAGCAGTACTTC.

The gene calls are TRBV6-1 and TRBJ2-7; TRBD1 aligns across 8 bases. CDR1 and CDR2 from the germline V gene are MNHNS and SASEGT. The CDR3 has 18 residues. The V and J ends lost 1 base and 0 bases, in that order; junction bases with no gene match: 11. The CDR3 DNA sequence: TGTGCCAGCAGTGAAGAAGAAATGGGACAGGTGAGCTCCTACGAGCAGTACTTC. Translated, it gives CASSEEEMGQVSSYEQYF.

This clonotype was counted at least ten times. In nucleotides, the CDR3 is TGTGCCACCAGTGCGGCGAACACTGAAGCTTTCTTT. Its protein is CATSAANTEAFF. The chain carries TRBV24-1 and TRBJ1-1; D remains unclear. Germline assignment: CDR1 KGHDR and CDR2 SFDVKD. This CDR3 contains 12 residues. Between the trimmed V and J ends, which lost 5 bases and 1 base, there was a span of 4 bases.

V is TRBV5-1 and J is TRBJ2-5; D is undetermined. Per germline, CDR1 SGHRS and CDR2 YFSETQ. This CDR3 has 14 residues. The V end was cut by 4 bases, the J end by 1 base, with 11 bases between. CDR3 amino acids: CASSATVTQETQYF. The CDR3 bases are TGCGCCAGCAGCGCAACAGTTACCCAAGAGACCCAGTACTTC.